The present entry profiles one T cell receptor beta chain with its context. The data originate from a study of blood T cell repertoires in COVID-19. Background on the study: Samples representing acute and convalescent COVID-19 were sourced from the United States, Italy and Spain. PBMCs, B-cell-depleted T cells, or T cells provided the cDNA or gDNA that made up the material.

Germline CDR1 and CDR2: SGHVS and FQNEAQ. The junction had 7 bases not matched to a gene; V was cut back by 1 base and J by 7 bases. This CDR3 has 15 amino acids. Assay: immunoSEQ multiplex PCR; the TCRdb copy retains only in-frame clones and omits some. The sample carries roughly 700,000 clones, 80% to 90% recorded once. V gene TRBV7-8 combines with J gene TRBJ1-2; the match to TRBD1 covers 9 bases. Sequencing was performed on peripheral blood. This receptor was identified in a woman in her late teens or twenties with acute or convalescent COVID-19. The CDR3 DNA follows: TGTGCCAGCAGCTTAGGGACAGGGGATAAGCTTGGCTACACCTTC. Translating it yields CASSLGTGDKLGYTF.